This is a list of T cell receptor beta chains from one sample in a study of response to subunit inactivated influenza vaccine. Using its own MiXCR run on the RT-PCR reads, TCRdb lists one record per CDR3 protein. The sample records about 570,000 distinct CDR3 sequences, over 9% being singletons. These data were also filed under a second study, of T cells expressing NK-cell markers.

The sample in question was PBMCs from blood, obtained on the day of vaccination. The origin of the receptors is a man aged 45-65 years who received an inactivated influenza vaccine. The CDR3 runs from the conserved cysteine through the conserved F or W. The D gene is left open where the match is weak. The size entry is marked missing in some rows and otherwise reads once, few, many or a size class.

TRBV5-6,-,few,TRBJ2-5,CATNLGGGQETQYF,TGTGCCACCAACCTGGGAGGCGGACAAGAGACCCAGTACTTC
TRBV2,TRBD1,-,TRBJ1-3,CASGGTGGYTIYF,TGTGCCAGCGGGGGGACAGGCGGCTACACCATATATTTT
TRBV6-5,-,-,TRBJ2-1,CASSYSIIQSADNEQFF,TGTGCCAGCAGTTACTCGATAATCCAATCTGCCGACAATGAGCAGTTCTTC
TRBV3-1,-,-,TRBJ2-1,CASSQGYQNNEQFF,TGTGCCAGCAGCCAAGGTTACCAGAACAATGAGCAGTTCTTC
TRBV5-1,-,many,TRBJ2-2,CASSSFDLITGELFF,TGCGCCAGCAGCTCATTTGATCTAATTACCGGGGAGCTGTTTTTT
TRBV7-2,TRBD2,few,TRBJ2-2,CASSHYSRGITGELFF,TGTGCCAGCAGCCATTATTCGCGGGGGATTACCGGGGAGCTGTTTTTT
TRBV28,-,-,TRBJ2-6,CASSLPSGANVLTF,TGTGCCAGCAGTCTCCCCTCTGGGGCCAACGTCCTGACTTTC
TRBV28,-,many,TRBJ2-5,CASSSPGEETQYF,TGTGCCAGCAGTTCCCCGGGGGAAGAGACCCAGTACTTC
TRBV29-1,-,many,TRBJ1-1,CSVFYRETEAFF,TGCAGCGTTTTTTATAGGGAGACTGAAGCTTTCTTT
TRBV27,-,-,TRBJ1-1,CASSLGAKNTEAFF,TGTGCCAGCAGTTTAGGAGCCAAGAACACTGAAGCTTTCTTT
TRBV2,TRBD1,few,TRBJ2-7,CASSGPDRGISYEQYF,TGTGCCAGCAGTGGACCGGACAGGGGGATCTCCTACGAGCAGTACTTC